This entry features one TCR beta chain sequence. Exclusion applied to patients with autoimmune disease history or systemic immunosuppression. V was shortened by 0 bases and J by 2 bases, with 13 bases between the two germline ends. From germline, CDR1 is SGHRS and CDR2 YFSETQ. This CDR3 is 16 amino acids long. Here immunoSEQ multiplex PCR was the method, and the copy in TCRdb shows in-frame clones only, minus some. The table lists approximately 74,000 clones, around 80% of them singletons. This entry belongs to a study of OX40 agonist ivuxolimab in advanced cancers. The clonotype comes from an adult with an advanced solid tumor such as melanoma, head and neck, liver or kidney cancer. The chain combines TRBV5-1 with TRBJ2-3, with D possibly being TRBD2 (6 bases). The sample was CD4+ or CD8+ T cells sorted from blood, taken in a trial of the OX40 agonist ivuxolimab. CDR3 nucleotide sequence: TGCGCCAGCAGCTTGGGGAGGGGCCCCTACACAGATACGCAGTATTTT. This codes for CASSLGRGPYTDTQYF.